The subject of this entry is one T cell receptor beta chain. What it recognizes is unknown. These data come from a study of T cell responses to AZD1222 COVID-19 vaccine. The CDR3 length is 15 residues. V lost 3 bases to trimming and J lost 11 bases, with 22 bases between them. CDR1 is MGHRA and CDR2 is YSYEKL in the germline V gene. This table comes from immunoSEQ multiplex PCR, and its TCRdb copy is limited to in-frame clones, with some not included. Here the sample spans more than 95,000 clones, about 89% being singletons. Regarding the study as a whole: Across spike, vaccine-associated CD4 TCRs were found, dominant at 160-218 and 743-854.

The input for sequencing was peripheral blood, taken on day 0 of AZD1222 vaccination. This TCR was sampled from an adult in good health. The V gene is TRBV4-1, the J gene TRBJ1-1; possible D gene TRBD1, 6 bases. CDR3 nucleotides: TGCGCCAGCAGCCAGATTCTAGACAGGCCCCGAGAGGCTTTCTTT. Its translation is CASSQILDRPREAFF.